These 30 T cell receptor beta chains came from one sample sequenced in a study of T cells in Graves' hyperthyroidism and ophthalmopathy. Authors of the study amplified TCR beta CDR3 regions from RNA transcripts. HTBI primers were employed in a first-round RT-PCR of the TCR CDR3. TCRdb ran MiXCR on the multiplex PCR reads and lists one entry per CDR3 protein. Of 96,000 or so distinct CDR3 sequences listed, about half were seen once; the top ten hold roughly 29%. The sequenced sample was blood. The receptor set was obtained from a middle-aged woman with Graves' hyperthyroidism.

This clonotype was seen a handful of times. This sequence joins TRBV7-9 and TRBJ2-3; 7 nucleotides match TRBD2. Germline CDR1 reads SEHNR; CDR2 reads FQNEAQ (reference sequence). Unmatched junction bases numbered 14, after V lost 2 bases and J lost 3 bases. This CDR3 is 18 amino acids long. CDR3 nucleotides: TGTGCCAGCAGCTTAACAGCTTTGGGGGGAGGGCCAACAGATACGCAGTATTTT. It encodes CASSLTALGGGPTDTQYF.

This clonotype was seen many times. At one end the junction does not follow the germline gene, possibly because of a read error. The V gene is TRBV7-9, the J gene TRBJ1-2, with a tentative D call TRBD1 (6 bases). CDR3 length: 15 residues. Germline CDR1 is SEHNR and CDR2 is FQNEAQ (reference sequence). Here the CDR3 DNA reads TGTGCCTGCAGCTTACAGACCGCCAGGGGAGGTGGCTACACCTTC. Its translation is CACSLQTARGGGYTF.

This clonotype was detected ten times or more. The gene calls are TRBV6-6 and TRBJ1-1, with 9 nucleotides matching TRBD1. There are 14 residues in the CDR3. The trim removed 7 bases at V and 2 bases at J, leaving 5 bases unmatched. CDR1 is MNHNY and CDR2 is SVGAGI in the germline V gene (reference sequence). The CDR3: CASILQGANTEAFF. The CDR3 DNA follows: TGTGCCAGCATTCTACAGGGGGCAAACACTGAAGCTTTCTTT.

This clonotype was observed at least ten times. This rearrangement joins TRBV7-9 to TRBJ2-7; perhaps TRBD1 as D (6 bases). V was clipped by 4 bases and J by 4 bases, with 11 bases between them. CDR1 and CDR2 (germline): SEHNR, FQNEAQ (reference sequence). The CDR3 consists of 13 residues. The CDR3 loop is CASSSIQGYEQYF. DNA for the CDR3: TGTGCCAGCAGCTCAATTCAGGGGTACGAGCAGTACTTC.

The V and J genes are TRBV7-8 and TRBJ2-7; 8 positions agree with TRBD1. The CDR3 covers 15 residues. Unmatched junction bases numbered 6, after V lost 5 bases and J lost 0 bases. From germline, CDR1 is SGHVS and CDR2 FQNEAQ. CDR3 DNA: TGTGCCAGCAGCCCGGGGACAGGTTACTCCTACGAGCAGTACTTC. It translates to CASSPGTGYSYEQYF.

The chain carries TRBV13 and TRBJ2-2; D might be TRBD2 (6 bases). CDR3 length: 15 residues. V was pared by 8 bases and J by 1 base, with 14 bases between. Germline CDR1 reads PRHDT; CDR2 reads FYEKMQ (reference sequence). CDR3: CASADGTGNTGELFF. The CDR3 DNA sequence: TGTGCCAGCGCTGACGGGACTGGGAACACCGGGGAGCTGTTTTTT. Looking up the rest from reference TRBV13 and TRBJ2-2 gives the full variable domain: AAGVIQSPRHLIKEKRETATLKCYPIPRHDTVYWYQQGPGQDPQFLISFYEKMQSDKGSIPDRFSAQQFSDYHSELNMSSLELGDSALYFCASADGTGNTGELFFGEGSRLTVL.

This clonotype showed up just a few times. The chain has TRBV2 and TRBJ2-6; D possibly corresponds to TRBD2 (5 bases). The V and J ends lost 8 bases and 0 bases respectively, with 8 bases between them. There are 14 residues in the CDR3. Germline V gives CDR1 SNHLY, CDR2 FYNNEI. CDR3 DNA: TGTGCCAGCCGCCGGGACTCTGGGGCCAACGTCCTGACTTTC. Translated, it gives CASRRDSGANVLTF.

The CDR3 nucleotides are TGTGCCAGCAGTTCGGACAGGGGGGGCACTGAAGCTTTCTTT. It specifies CASSSDRGGTEAFF. This chain connects TRBV7-3 to TRBJ1-1; the match to TRBD1 covers 10 bases. CDR1 and CDR2 from the germline V gene are SGHTA and FQGTGA. This CDR3 has 14 residues. V lost 6 bases, J lost 4 bases, and 5 bases stayed unmatched.

There are many counts of this clonotype. The chain joins TRBV6-1 to TRBJ2-3; D remains ambiguous. The germline CDR1 and CDR2 sequences are MNHNS and SASEGT. This CDR3 comprises 14 residues. V was trimmed by 6 bases and J by 1 base, leaving 11 bases between them. The DNA for the CDR3 is TGTGCCAGCAGCGCCCTGGACGGCACAGATACGCAGTATTTT. Residues: CASSALDGTDTQYF.

This clonotype was observed at least ten times. J is TRBJ2-2 and V is TRBV2; 8 bases fit TRBD2. Germline V lookup: CDR1 SNHLY, CDR2 FYNNEI. With V trimmed by 5 bases and J by 3 bases, 8 bases remained unmatched. The CDR3 covers 16 residues. The CDR3 DNA is TGTGCCAGCAGTTTGCGACCACTAGCGGACACCGGGGAGCTGTTTTTT. This codes for CASSLRPLADTGELFF.

The chain uses TRBV25-1 and TRBJ2-5, with 9 bases matching TRBD2. Germline V CDR1 and CDR2: MGHDK, SYGVNS. There are 15 residues in the CDR3. Trimming removed 7 bases from V and 5 bases from J; junction bases left unmatched: 11. Written as DNA, the CDR3 is TGTGCCAGCAAGGGTGCTAGCGGGATTCGGGAGACCCAGTACTTC. Translation: CASKGASGIRETQYF.

This clonotype came up many times. The V gene is TRBV20-1, the J gene TRBJ2-7; 12 bases map to TRBD2. CDR3 length equals 15 residues. The V gene end was trimmed by 5 bases and the J gene end by 1 base; junction bases not matched to a gene: 6. CDR1 and CDR2 from the germline V gene are DFQATT and SNEGSKA (reference sequence). CDR3 coding DNA: TGCAGTGCTTACCTAGCGGGAGGGCCATCCTACGAGCAGTACTTC. It specifies CSAYLAGGPSYEQYF.

This chain joins TRBV20-1 and TRBJ1-2, with 9 bases identical to TRBD1. Germline CDR1 and CDR2: DFQATT and SNEGSKA (reference sequence). CDR3 length: 11 amino acids. The V gene end was trimmed by 5 bases and the J gene end by 8 bases; junction bases not matched to a gene: 3. CDR3 bases: TGCAGTGCTGACGGACAGGGGGGCTACACCTTC. It encodes CSADGQGGYTF.

The V call is TRBV10-3, the J call TRBJ1-1; D possibly corresponds to TRBD1 (6 bases). In germline, CDR1 is ENHRY, CDR2 SYGVKD. The CDR3 is 13 residues long. V shed 4 bases and J shed 6 bases, with 12 bases lying between them. The CDR3 DNA reads TGTGCCATCAGTGGGGGGGGGGCGGCTGAAGCTTTCTTT. Its translation: CAISGGGAAEAFF.

The genes are TRBV10-3 and TRBJ2-5, with 7 bases matching TRBD2. The CDR3 covers 13 residues. V gave up 7 bases and J gave up 6 bases; unmatched junction bases: 8. Germline-derived CDR1 and CDR2 are ENHRY and SYGVKD. The CDR3 protein is CAITSGGRKTQYF. CDR3 sequence (DNA): TGTGCCATCACCTCGGGGGGTAGGAAGACCCAGTACTTC.

This clonotype was observed many times. The gene calls are TRBV6-5 and TRBJ1-6, with D perhaps matching TRBD1 (5 bases). The CDR3 runs 15 residues. Germline CDR1 is MNHEY and CDR2 is SVGAGI. V shed 0 bases and J shed 8 bases, with 11 bases lying between them. CDR3 coding DNA: TGTGCCAGCAGTTACTCAGGGGTGTGGGATTCACCCCTCCACTTT. This encodes CASSYSGVWDSPLHF.

The sample holds a few counts of this clonotype. This chain links TRBV9 with TRBJ1-1, with a weak D call TRBD1 (5 bases). CDR3 size: 13 residues. V was pared by 0 bases and J by 10 bases, with 13 bases between. Germline CDR1 reads SGDLS; CDR2 reads YYNGEE. Written as DNA, the CDR3 is TGTGCCAGCAGCGTAGGGACAAGCAAAGGAGCTTTCTTT. Translation gives CASSVGTSKGAFF.

On this clonotype: The junction shows a germline mismatch at one end, possibly a read error. This sequence joins TRBV7-9 and TRBJ1-1; possible D gene TRBD1, 5 bases. The CDR3 has 13 amino acids. From germline, CDR1 is SEHNR and CDR2 FQNEAQ (reference sequence). This CDR3 is CASSLWGSTKAFF. CDR3 bases: TGCGCCAGCAGCTTATGGGGGTCAACTAAAGCTTTCTTT.

Many counts were recorded for this clonotype. The chain has TRBV6-5 and TRBJ2-2; D is undetermined. The germline CDR1 and CDR2 sequences are MNHEY and SVGAGI. This CDR3 spans 15 amino acids. Trimming shortened V by 2 bases and J by 1 base, and 8 bases separated the two germline ends. The CDR3, as DNA: TGTGCCAGCAGTTACCTCCTGCGGAACACCGGGGAGCTGTTTTTT. Translation: CASSYLLRNTGELFF.

The V and J genes are TRBV2 and TRBJ1-4; no firm D call. V gave up 8 bases and J gave up 14 bases, with 18 bases separating them. The CDR3 is 12 residues long. Germline V CDR1 and CDR2: SNHLY, FYNNEI. DNA of the CDR3: TGTGCCAGCTGGGGTGCGGAGGGAGGGCTGTTTTTT. Protein sequence: CASWGAEGGLFF.

The V gene is TRBV10-2, the J gene TRBJ1-5; D gene uncertain. Per the germline V gene, CDR1 is WSHSY and CDR2 is SAAADI. The CDR3 is 17 residues long. Trimming cost V 2 bases and J 0 bases, with 14 bases left between them. The CDR3 spells CASSERSRSYSNQPQHF. As DNA, the CDR3 is TGCGCCAGCAGTGAGAGGAGTCGAAGCTATAGCAATCAGCCCCAGCATTTT.

This clonotype occurred a few times. The J gene is TRBJ1-5, the V gene TRBV15, with D perhaps matching TRBD1 (5 bases). Germline CDR1 reads LNHNV; CDR2 reads YYDKDF (reference sequence). Deletions cut 5 bases from V and 7 bases from J, with 18 bases between. This CDR3 has 15 amino acids. This chain's CDR3 is CATSPTKSGGQPQHF. CDR3 DNA sequence: TGTGCCACCAGCCCCACGAAGTCGGGGGGACAGCCCCAGCATTTT.

As for this clonotype: The CDR3 end shows no conserved phenylalanine or tryptophan, and so a read error is likely. The DNA is omitted, as the CDR3 cannot be located on it reliably, and the CDR3 follows TCRdb's listing. The chain carries TRBV10-3 and TRBJ1-6. The CDR3 is 10 residues long, ends included. The germline V gene encodes CDR1 ENHRY and CDR2 SYGVKD. This CDR3 reads CAISESPSRY.

The chain joins TRBV12-3 or TRBV12-4 to TRBJ2-3, with D possibly being TRBD2 (6 bases). The CDR3 has 15 residues. V was shortened by 3 bases and J by 4 bases, with 14 bases between the two germline ends. The CDR3 reads CASSFGASGSDTQYF. The CDR3 bases are TGTGCCAGCAGTTTCGGAGCCAGCGGGTCAGATACGCAGTATTTT.

By proportion, this clonotype is medium-sized (0.01 to 0.1%). This chain joins TRBV20-1 and TRBJ1-1; a weak D match, TRBD1 (5 bases). V was trimmed by 6 bases and J by 11 bases, leaving 22 bases between them. The CDR3 is 13 amino acids. Germline V lookup: CDR1 DFQATT, CDR2 SNEGSKA (reference sequence). The CDR3 coding sequence is TGCAGTGCCATCGGGCCGGGGAGGGGTTGGGCTTTCTTT. It specifies CSAIGPGRGWAFF.

Turning to this clonotype: A much larger clone differs by one base, so this may be a read error. The chain joins TRBV6-1 to TRBJ1-4; D remains ambiguous. The V end was cut by 6 bases, the J end by 1 base, with 18 bases between. Germline CDR1 and CDR2: MNHNS and SASEGT. The CDR3 covers 17 residues. CDR3 coding DNA: TGTGCCAGCAGGGTTGGTGGATTTTCTGGAACTAATGAAAAACTGTTTTTT. This gives the protein CASRVGGFSGTNEKLFF.

The chain couples TRBV10-3 to TRBJ1-1, with D possibly matching TRBD1 (5 bases). This CDR3 contains 14 residues. The germline V gene encodes CDR1 ENHRY and CDR2 SYGVKD. V lost 11 bases, J lost 4 bases, and 20 bases lay in between. CDR3 nucleotide sequence: TGTGCCTCCACGGCGGCAGGGACGGGCACTGAAGCTTTCTTT. Translation gives CASTAAGTGTEAFF.

The table lists this clonotype with a count of one. The V call is TRBV7-7, the J call TRBJ2-2, with D possibly TRBD1 on 6 matching bases. The CDR3 spans 16 residues. Trimming removed 4 bases at V and 3 bases at J, with 15 bases between. CDR1 is SSHAT and CDR2 is FNYEAQ in the germline V gene (reference sequence). CDR3 loop: CASSSQGRWDTGELFF. The DNA for the CDR3 is TGTGCCAGCAGCTCTCAGGGGCGATGGGACACCGGGGAGCTGTTTTTT.

In its sample, this clonotype was seen many times. The chain is built from TRBV6-6 and TRBJ2-5, with D perhaps assigned TRBD1 or TRBD2 (5 bases each). V was clipped by 5 bases and J by 0 bases, with 16 bases between them. Germline CDR1 reads MNHNY; CDR2 reads SVGAGI (reference sequence). The CDR3 runs to 16 residues. CDR3 protein: CASSLGTRDHQETQYF. The CDR3 DNA sequence: TGTGCCAGCAGTCTCGGTACCCGGGACCACCAAGAGACCCAGTACTTC.

V is TRBV7-2 and J is TRBJ2-2; TRBD1 aligns across 7 bases. The CDR3 consists of 14 residues. Trimming cost V 6 bases and J 9 bases; bases outside gene matches: 10. CDR1 and CDR2 (germline): SGHTA, FQGNSA. The CDR3 DNA is TGTGCCAGCAGTTTACCGACAGGGCGGCGGGAGCTGTTTTTT. Its protein is CASSLPTGRRELFF.